Listed below are T cell receptor beta chains from one sample, sequenced in a study of preoperative IRX-2 immunotherapy in early breast cancer. The protocol was immunoSEQ multiplex PCR, while the TCRdb copy is restricted to in-frame clones and leaves out a portion. The profile shows around 40,000 clones, 60% to 80% of them singletons. The input for sequencing was tumor tissue, taken after IRX-2 immunotherapy. The receptors were gathered from a human donor with breast cancer. Each CDR3 is given with its conserved first and last residue. The D gene is left open where the match is weak. A clone size is listed for some rows: how often the clone was seen (once, few, many), or a class if it is expanded.

abundance,d_gene,j_gene,v_gene,CDR3aa,CDR3nt
NA,TRBD2,TRBJ2-7,TRBV19,CASSIGREGYEQYF,TGTGCCAGTAGTATAGGACGGGAGGGCTACGAGCAGTACTTC
medium-sized,NA,TRBJ1-4,TRBV11-3,CASSWGTGATNEKLFF,TGTGCCAGCAGCTGGGGGACGGGTGCAACTAATGAAAAACTGTTTTTT
NA,TRBD1,TRBJ1-2,TRBV15,CATSREVQGAGGYTF,TGTGCCACCAGCAGGGAAGTGCAGGGGGCGGGTGGCTACACCTTC
NA,TRBD1,TRBJ2-7,TRBV19,CASSIFDRGEDYEQYF,TGTGCCAGTAGTATCTTCGACAGGGGGGAAGACTACGAGCAGTACTTC
NA,NA,TRBJ2-7,TRBV11-3,CASSLIGGDDSYEQYF,TGTGCCAGCAGCTTGATTGGCGGGGACGACTCCTACGAGCAGTACTTC
few,TRBD1,TRBJ2-3,TRBV6-8,CASSSEGQGHDTQYF,TGTGCCAGCAGTTCGGAGGGACAGGGTCACGATACGCAGTATTTT
once,NA,TRBJ1-1,TRBV10-2,CASSDLDLVNTEAFF,TGCGCCAGCAGTGATTTGGATCTGGTGAACACTGAAGCTTTCTTT
NA,NA,TRBJ1-2,TRBV6-4,CASSSGTTYYGYTF,TGTGCCAGCAGCTCCGGGACAACTTACTATGGCTACACCTTC
NA,NA,TRBJ2-7,TRBV6-8,CASSDRDISYEQYF,TGTGCCAGCAGTGACCGGGACATCTCCTACGAGCAGTACTTC
once,NA,TRBJ1-2,TRBV22-1,CASNWSQLDRLYGYTF,TGTGCCAGCAATTGGTCCCAACTGGACAGGCTCTATGGCTACACCTTC
NA,NA,TRBJ1-3,TRBV19,CASSIVIAGPPGNTIYF,TGTGCCAGTAGTATAGTCATCGCAGGGCCACCTGGAAACACCATATATTTT
few,NA,TRBJ1-1,TRBV6-8,CASSYLRTEAFF,TGTGCCAGCAGTTACTTGAGGACTGAAGCTTTCTTT
NA,TRBD2,TRBJ2-1,TRBV6-8,CASRSRTSGNYNEQFF,TGTGCCAGCAGATCTCGGACTAGCGGGAACTACAATGAGCAGTTCTTC
NA,NA,TRBJ2-5,TRBV7-7,CASSLIEPQETQYF,TGTGCCAGCAGCTTGATCGAACCCCAAGAGACCCAGTACTTC
few,TRBD1,TRBJ1-1,TRBV5-1,CASSTRTGGNTEAFF,TGCGCCAGCAGCACCAGGACAGGGGGGAACACTGAAGCTTTCTTT
NA,NA,TRBJ2-7,TRBV11-3,CASSLAREKYEQYF,TGTGCCAGCAGCTTGGCCCGGGAAAAATACGAGCAGTACTTC
NA,TRBD1,TRBJ2-1,TRBV18,CASSPPTGNNEQFF,TGTGCCAGCTCACCACCGACAGGGAACAATGAGCAGTTCTTC
NA,TRBD2,TRBJ2-2,TRBV5-1,CASSRTGTSNPGELFF,TGCGCCAGCAGCAGAACCGGGACTAGCAATCCCGGGGAGCTGTTTTTT
NA,NA,TRBJ1-4,TRBV7-5,CASSLWGNHNEKLFF,TGTGCCAGCAGCTTATGGGGAAATCATAATGAAAAACTGTTTTTT
few,NA,TRBJ1-2,TRBV19,CASSGLGQQNYGYTF,TGTGCCAGTAGTGGGTTAGGACAGCAAAACTATGGCTACACCTTC
NA,NA,TRBJ2-3,TRBV18,CASSPLSSYATDTQYF,TGTGCCAGCTCACCACTCAGTTCCTACGCCACAGATACGCAGTATTTT
NA,TRBD1,TRBJ2-7,TRBV6-8,CASSGDRGRDEQYF,TGTGCCAGCTCCGGGGACAGGGGGCGGGACGAGCAGTACTTC
NA,NA,TRBJ2-7,TRBV11-3,CASSLGGVGQSEQYF,TGTGCCAGCAGCTTAGGGGGCGTGGGCCAGAGCGAGCAGTACTTC
few,TRBD1,TRBJ2-7,TRBV5-1,CASSSMGQGSEQYF,TGCGCCAGCAGCTCGATGGGACAGGGGAGCGAGCAGTACTTC
once,NA,TRBJ1-5,TRBV19,CASSIVGLNSNQPQHF,TGTGCCAGTAGTATAGTGGGACTTAATAGCAATCAGCCCCAGCATTTT
NA,NA,TRBJ1-3,TRBV12-5,CASHSSGNTIYF,TGTGCCAGCCATTCCTCTGGAAACACCATATATTTT
NA,TRBD1,TRBJ1-2,TRBV11-3,CASSSYGQGAYGYTF,TGTGCCAGCAGCTCCTACGGACAGGGGGCCTATGGCTACACCTTC
NA,NA,TRBJ2-3,TRBV11-3,CASSLLARIARADTQYF,TGTGCCAGCAGCCTTTTAGCGCGTATCGCGAGGGCAGATACGCAGTATTTT
NA,NA,TRBJ2-7,TRBV1,CASSHPARGDYEQYF,TGCGCCAGCAGCCATCCCGCCAGGGGAGACTACGAGCAGTACTTC
NA,NA,TRBJ2-7,TRBV6-8,CASRRDNYEQYF,TGTGCCAGCAGGAGGGACAACTACGAGCAGTACTTC
NA,NA,TRBJ1-3,TRBV11-3,CASSPGWSGGNTIYF,TGTGCCAGCAGCCCCGGTTGGTCGGGGGGAAACACCATATATTTT
NA,NA,TRBJ2-1,TRBV12-5,CASRIYNEQFF,TGTGCTAGTCGTATATACAATGAGCAGTTCTTC
NA,TRBD1,TRBJ1-3,TRBV5-1,CASSMAGTGSGNTIYF,TGCGCCAGCAGCATGGCCGGGACAGGCTCTGGAAATACCATATATTTT
NA,NA,TRBJ2-6,TRBV7-1,CASSSGLGSGANVLTF,TGTGCCAGCAGCTCGGGTTTGGGTTCTGGGGCCAACGTCCTGACTTTC